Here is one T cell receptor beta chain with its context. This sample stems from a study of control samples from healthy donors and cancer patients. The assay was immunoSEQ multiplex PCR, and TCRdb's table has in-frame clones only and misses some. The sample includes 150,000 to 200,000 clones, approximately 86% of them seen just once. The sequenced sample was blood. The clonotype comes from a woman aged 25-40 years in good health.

CDR3 DNA: TGTGCCACCAGCTCAGGGGGCTCGGGTAACTATGGCTACACCTTC. This encodes CATSSGGSGNYGYTF. The gene calls are TRBV24-1 and TRBJ1-2, with TRBD1 matching 8 bases. After removal of 7 bases from V and 1 base from J, the junction contained 7 bases not matched to a gene. The CDR3 extends over 15 amino acids. Looked up from germline, CDR1 is KGHDR and CDR2 is SFDVKD.